Described below is a single TCR beta chain sequence and its context. The antigen is undetermined. This entry belongs to a study of identical twins. The study, taken as a whole, reports: Those out-of-frame alpha sequences shared by twins showed an excess of low generation probability. Rather than following the same donors, the conclusions depended on cross-sectional statistical analysis. Twins showed weaker excess sharing in their beta out-of-frame sequences.

V lost 2 bases, J lost 4 bases, and 15 bases lay in between. Germline V CDR1 and CDR2: MNHEY, SMNVEV (reference sequence). The CDR3 covers 15 residues. It was template switching that added a universal primer site, and there were unique molecular identifiers on the cDNA. One entry per CDR3 protein results from TCRdb running MiXCR on the 5' RACE reads. The data contain approximately 1.8 million distinct CDR3 sequences, about 32% of them seen just once; the ten biggest clones take up about 0.27%. This sequence joins TRBV27 and TRBJ2-7; D possibly corresponds to TRBD2 (5 bases). This clonotype originated in a newborn girl in good health. Input material: cord blood. DNA for the CDR3: TGTGCCAGCAGTTTAGGGATCTCACGGGGTTACGAGCAGTACTTC. This gives the protein CASSLGISRGYEQYF.